These 13 T cell receptor beta chains were all obtained from the same sample, sequenced in a study of preoperative IRX-2 immunotherapy in early breast cancer. Clones were sequenced by immunoSEQ multiplex PCR, and TCRdb holds only the in-frame ones, with some missing. Here the sample spans approximately 98,000 clones, around 86% being singletons. Treatment given: preoperative locoregional IRX-2 cytokine immunotherapy. The sample in question was tumor tissue, obtained after IRX-2 immunotherapy. These receptors originate from a human donor with breast cancer.

The chain links TRBV5-1 to TRBJ1-2; 8 nucleotides agree with TRBD1. The CDR3 consists of 14 residues. V dropped 4 bases and J dropped 2; count of bases not matched to a gene: 4. Germline values: CDR1 SGHRS, CDR2 YFSETQ. The CDR3 loop is CASSTTGVNYGYTF. In DNA, the CDR3 is TGCGCCAGCAGCACGACAGGGGTAAACTATGGCTACACCTTC. Using reference TRBV5-1 and TRBJ1-2 for the parts outside the CDR3, the full variable domain is KAGVTQTPRYLIKTRGQQVTLSCSPISGHRSVSWYQQTPGQGLQFLFEYFSETQRNKGNFPGRFSGRQFSNSRSEMNVSTLELGDSALYLCASSTTGVNYGYTFGSGTRLTVV.

In nucleotides, the CDR3 is TGCGCCAGCCAAAACAACCGTGGGGCTGAAGCTTTCTTT. Amino acid sequence: CASQNNRGAEAFF. The gene calls are TRBV10-1 and TRBJ1-1; D is unresolved. CDR3 length: 13 residues. Trimming removed 8 bases from V and 6 bases from J, with 16 bases in between. Per the germline V gene, CDR1 is WNHNN and CDR2 is SYGVQD (reference sequence).

This clone was seen more than once but under ten times. The CDR3 region has the DNA TGTGCCAGTCGTCTGATGATCACGAGGGGAGTCAACTATGGCTACACCTTC. It codes for CASRLMITRGVNYGYTF. The chain uses TRBV19 and TRBJ1-2; possible D gene TRBD1, 5 bases. With 8 bases removed from V and 2 bases from J, the gap between germline ends came to 24 bases. CDR1 is LNHDA, CDR2 SQIVND, per germline (reference sequence). This CDR3 comprises 17 residues.

V is TRBV19 and J is TRBJ1-1; D uncertain. The CDR3 length is 14 residues. CDR1 and CDR2 (germline): LNHDA, SQIVND (reference sequence). With 5 bases removed from V and 3 bases from J, the gap between germline ends came to 13 bases. In nucleotides, the CDR3 is TGTGCCAGTAGTCATACGACACGGGACACTGAAGCTTTCTTT. The encoded protein is CASSHTTRDTEAFF.

The J gene is TRBJ1-1, the V gene TRBV19; unclear D gene. V was pared by 0 bases and J by 8 bases, with 10 bases between. The germline V gene has CDR1 LNHDA and CDR2 SQIVND (reference sequence). The length of the CDR3 is 13 residues. As DNA, the CDR3 is TGTGCCAGTAGTATAGATCAGGCAGTCGAAGCTTTCTTT. It yields the protein CASSIDQAVEAFF. Drawing the rest from reference TRBV19 and TRBJ1-1, the complete variable domain is DGGITQSPKYLFRKEGQNVTLSCEQNLNHDAMYWYRQDPGQGLRLIYYSQIVNDFQKGDIAEGYSVSREKKESFPLTVTSAQKNPTAFYLCASSIDQAVEAFFGQGTRLTVV.

This chain uses TRBV30 with TRBJ2-3; D call uncertain. Looked up from germline, CDR1 is GTSNPN and CDR2 is SVGIG (reference sequence). This CDR3 region has 12 residues. Deletions cut 4 bases from V and 5 bases from J, with 10 bases between. The CDR3 DNA sequence: TGTGCCTGGACCGAACCGGGAGATACGCAGTATTTT. Amino acids: CAWTEPGDTQYF.

The chain links TRBV18 to TRBJ2-5; D call uncertain. This CDR3 has 14 residues. Germline V gene data show CDR1 as KGHSH and CDR2 as LQKENI. Trimming stripped 0 bases from V and 2 bases from J, with 7 bases between. The CDR3 loop reads CASSPPDGQETQYF. The CDR3 DNA follows: TGTGCCAGCTCACCACCGGACGGTCAAGAGACCCAGTACTTC.

The chain has TRBV28 and TRBJ1-4; 7 bases match TRBD1. The CDR3 extends over 13 amino acids. Germline CDR1 MDHEN, CDR2 SYDVKM. Trimming removed 5 bases from V and 4 bases from J; junction bases left unmatched: 1. The CDR3 protein is CASSRQGNEKLFF. The CDR3, as DNA: TGTGCCAGCAGTCGACAGGGTAATGAAAAACTGTTTTTT.

The V gene is TRBV28, the J gene TRBJ2-1, with 8 positions matching TRBD2. The CDR3 loop spans 14 amino acids. Germline V gene lookup returns CDR1 MDHEN and CDR2 SYDVKM. V was pared by 5 bases and J by 2 bases, with 2 bases of the junction left unmatched. The DNA for the CDR3 is TGTGCCAGCAGTCACGGGGGGGCCTACAATGAGCAGTTCTTC. Translating gives CASSHGGAYNEQFF.

The chain carries TRBV6-8 and TRBJ1-5, with 8 bases matching TRBD1. Germline CDR1 reads MNHGY; CDR2 reads SAAAGT. The trim removed 0 bases at V and 5 bases at J, leaving 3 bases unmatched. CDR3 length equals 15 residues. DNA of the CDR3: TGTGCCAGCAGTTACTCGGACAGGGTCGATCAGCCCCAGCATTTT. As protein: CASSYSDRVDQPQHF.

This clone was counted a few times. The rearrangement links TRBV28 to TRBJ1-2; no firm D call. The CDR3 extends over 15 amino acids. V lost 1 base to trimming and J lost 0 bases, with 9 bases between them. Germline assignment: CDR1 MDHEN and CDR2 SYDVKM. This CDR3 reads CASSLSHIANYGYTF. In nucleotides, the CDR3 is TGTGCCAGCAGTTTATCGCACATAGCTAACTATGGCTACACCTTC.

This clone was observed once. This chain links TRBV19 with TRBJ2-3; 10 bases fit TRBD1. Germline-derived CDR1 and CDR2 are LNHDA and SQIVND (reference sequence). The V segment lost 5 bases and the J segment 4 bases; nucleotides outside the gene matches: 9. The CDR3 consists of 16 residues. The CDR3 sequence: CASSLRTGGRSDTQYF. CDR3 DNA sequence: TGTGCCAGTAGTCTCAGGACAGGGGGAAGGTCAGATACGCAGTATTTT.

The V call is TRBV5-1, the J call TRBJ2-6, with D uncertain. The germline gives CDR1 SGHRS, CDR2 YFSETQ. The CDR3 extends over 14 amino acids. Trimming cost V 4 bases and J 6 bases, with 11 bases left between them. The CDR3 sequence is CASSPNSPANVLTF. In DNA form, the CDR3 reads TGCGCCAGCAGCCCCAATTCCCCGGCCAACGTCCTGACTTTC.